What follows are 26 T cell receptor beta chains derived from one specimen sequenced in a study of vaccination and CD4 T cells after COVID-19. Cultured CD4+ T cells had their DNA profiled by the Oncomine TCR Beta short-read assay. TCRdb re-derived calls from the PCR reads in MiXCR, one entry per CDR3 protein. The sample yields roughly 16,000 distinct CDR3 sequences, roughly 72% seen once. Treatment noted: approximately nine-day PBMC culture with coronavirus spike peptide pools or control peptides (ViraFEST assay). Their specific antigens are unknown. The sample taken for sequencing was CD4+ T cells from blood, cultured in vitro. These receptors all come from a human donor who had recovered from COVID-19.

This clonotype has more than one count but fewer than ten. The rearrangement uses TRBV5-4 and TRBJ2-7; TRBD1 aligns across 7 bases. This CDR3 is built from 14 residues. The J segment lost 2 bases and the V segment lost 4 bases, leaving 6 bases of the junction unmatched. Germline V gene sequence: CDR1 SGHNT, CDR2 YYREEE (reference sequence). The CDR3 loop reads CASSRDSLAYEQYF. The CDR3 DNA reads TGTGCCAGCAGCAGGGACAGCCTAGCCTACGAGCAGTACTTC. The variable domain in full, with the rest retrieved from reference TRBV5-4 and TRBJ2-7, is ETGVTQSPTHLIKTRGQQVTLRCSSQSGHNTVSWYQQALGQGPQFIFQYYREEENGRGNFPPRFSGLQFPNYSSELNVNALELDDSALYLCASSRDSLAYEQYFGPGTRLTVT.

This clonotype has just a few counts. The chain uses TRBV19 and TRBJ2-2; 7 positions match TRBD1. J was trimmed by 0 bases and V by 4 bases; bases with no gene match: 2. The CDR3 contains 15 residues. Germline-derived CDR1 and CDR2 are LNHDA and SQIVND (reference sequence). The CDR3 region is CASSRGTANTGELFF. The CDR3 coding sequence is TGTGCCAGTAGTAGGGGGACAGCGAACACCGGGGAGCTGTTTTTT.

CDR3 nucleotide sequence: TGCAGTGCTAGAGTAGGACAGAATCGTTATGGCTACACCTTC. Amino acids: CSARVGQNRYGYTF. V gene TRBV20-1 combines with J gene TRBJ1-2; a weak D match, TRBD1 (6 bases). This CDR3 comprises 14 residues. Germline CDR1 reads DFQATT; CDR2 reads SNEGSKA (reference sequence). Trimming took 1 base from V and 5 from J, leaving 14 bases between them.

The chain carries TRBV4-1 and TRBJ2-5; D not certain. The V end was cut by 1 base, the J end by 2 bases, with 11 bases between. This CDR3 spans 15 amino acids. Germline V gene sequence: CDR1 MGHRA, CDR2 YSYEKL. The CDR3 region is CASSQVGLGQETQYF. In nucleotides, the CDR3 is TGCGCCAGCAGCCAAGTTGGTCTGGGGCAAGAGACCCAGTACTTC.

The chain joins TRBV2 to TRBJ2-5; D gene uncertain. Trimming cost V 8 bases and J 5 bases, with 18 bases left between them. From germline, CDR1 is SNHLY and CDR2 FYNNEI. The CDR3 runs 14 residues. The CDR3 protein is CASAWGSPSETQYF. CDR3 coding DNA: TGTGCCAGCGCCTGGGGTTCCCCCTCTGAGACCCAGTACTTC. The full variable domain, completed using reference TRBV2 and TRBJ2-5, is EPEVTQTPSHQVTQMGQEVILRCVPISNHLYFYWYRQILGQKVEFLVSFYNNEISEKSEIFDDQFSVERPDGSNFTLKIRSTKLEDSAMYFCASAWGSPSETQYFGPGTRLLVL.

V usage is TRBV29-1 and J usage is TRBJ2-7, with 8 bases that match TRBD1. V gave up 4 bases and J gave up 7 bases; unmatched junction bases: 3. CDR1 is SQVTM, CDR2 ANQGSEA, per germline. This CDR3 is 11 amino acids long. DNA for the CDR3: TGCAGCGTTGCCCGGGACAGGGAGCAGTACTTC. Amino acid sequence: CSVARDREQYF.

The DNA of the CDR3 is TGTGCCAGCAGTTACGGGGCCCTAGGAACCCCACCCCTCCACTTT. Translating it yields CASSYGALGTPPLHF. This chain joins TRBV6-5 and TRBJ1-6; possibly TRBD1 for D (5 bases). Germline V gene data show CDR1 as MNHEY and CDR2 as SVGAGI. V lost 2 bases and J 11 bases, leaving 16 bases between the germline ends. The CDR3 contains 15 residues.

This clonotype was observed a handful of times. The rearrangement links TRBV19 to TRBJ2-5; TRBD1 agrees at 7 bases. Germline CDR1 is LNHDA and CDR2 is SQIVND (reference sequence). V was clipped by 3 bases and J by 5 bases; unmatched bases: 6. This CDR3 has 14 residues. In DNA form, the CDR3 reads TGTGCCAGTAGTATGTACAGGGGAATGGAGACCCAGTACTTC. Its translation is CASSMYRGMETQYF.

The chain carries TRBV12-3 or TRBV12-4 and TRBJ1-3; D call uncertain. V lost 3 bases to trimming and J lost 3 bases, with 9 bases between them. The CDR3 is 14 residues long. CDR3: CASSFPHVGNTIYF. In DNA form, the CDR3 reads TGTGCCAGCAGTTTCCCTCACGTTGGAAACACCATATATTTT.

CDR3 loop: CASSPNPTDYGYTF. CDR3 sequence (DNA): TGTGCCAGCAGCCCTAACCCGACAGATTATGGCTACACCTTC. The J gene is TRBJ1-2, the V gene TRBV7-6; a weak D match, TRBD1 (5 bases). The CDR3 consists of 14 residues. The germline V gene encodes CDR1 SGHVS and CDR2 FNYEAQ. V lost 5 bases and J lost 5, with 15 bases in between. The entire variable domain, with the rest obtained from reference TRBV7-6 and TRBJ1-2, is as follows: GAGVSQSPRYKVTKRGQDVALRCDPISGHVSLYWYRQALGQGPEFLTYFNYEAQQDKSGLPNDRFSAERPEGSISTLTIQRTEQRDSAMYRCASSPNPTDYGYTFGSGTRLTVV.

V is TRBV20-1 and J is TRBJ2-6, with D unclear. In germline, CDR1 is DFQATT, CDR2 SNEGSKA (reference sequence). The CDR3 has 14 residues. The V end lost 3 bases, the J end lost 4 bases, and 10 bases lay between the germline ends. This chain's CDR3 is CSARGEKGANVLTF. The CDR3 bases are TGCAGTGCTAGGGGTGAGAAGGGGGCCAACGTCCTGACTTTC.

V and J are TRBV27 and TRBJ1-1, with TRBD1 as a possible D gene (6 bases). This CDR3 is 15 amino acids long. The germline V gene encodes CDR1 MNHEY and CDR2 SMNVEV (reference sequence). The V and J ends lost 5 bases and 5 bases respectively, with 18 bases between them. CDR3 in DNA: TGTGCCAGCAGTCTCCAGAGGGGGGGCGGTACTGAAGCTTTCTTT. Its translation: CASSLQRGGGTEAFF.

V is TRBV18 and J is TRBJ2-7; possibly TRBD2 for D (7 bases). V was pared by 5 bases and J by 0 bases, with 14 bases between. This CDR3 spans 15 amino acids. CDR1 KGHSH and CDR2 LQKENI come from the germline V gene. The CDR3 nucleotides read TGTGCCAGCTCAACCAGCGGGACAATCTCCTACGAGCAGTACTTC. It is translated as CASSTSGTISYEQYF.

Worth noting for this clonotype: Germline is not matched at one junction end, which may reflect a read error. The CDR3 DNA sequence: TGCGCCAGCACCCAATCTCCAGGACGGGATAATTCACCCCTCCACTTT. Its protein is CASTQSPGRDNSPLHF. The chain carries TRBV4-1 and TRBJ1-6; D remains ambiguous. Germline V gene lookup returns CDR1 MGHRA and CDR2 YSYEKL. The CDR3 covers 16 residues.

The chain joins TRBV19 to TRBJ1-2; the match to TRBD1 covers 10 bases. Looked up from germline, CDR1 is LNHDA and CDR2 is SQIVND (reference sequence). Unmatched junction bases numbered 9, after V lost 4 bases and J lost 4 bases. This CDR3 comprises 16 residues. CDR3 residues: CASSTRTGGGIYGYTF. CDR3 sequence (DNA): TGTGCCAGTAGTACCCGGACAGGGGGGGGAATCTATGGCTACACCTTC. The full variable domain, rest sourced from reference TRBV19 and TRBJ1-2, is DGGITQSPKYLFRKEGQNVTLSCEQNLNHDAMYWYRQDPGQGLRLIYYSQIVNDFQKGDIAEGYSVSREKKESFPLTVTSAQKNPTAFYLCASSTRTGGGIYGYTFGSGTRLTVV.

The chain couples TRBV7-8 to TRBJ2-7; TRBD2 matches 10 bases. Germline loops: CDR1 SGHVS, CDR2 FQNEAQ. This CDR3 is 15 amino acids long. Trimming removed 5 bases from V and 2 bases from J; junction bases left unmatched: 6. CDR3: CASSRLAGGTYEQYF. CDR3 DNA: TGTGCCAGCAGCCGATTAGCGGGAGGTACCTACGAGCAGTACTTC.

This chain links TRBV20-1 with TRBJ1-5, with 9 bases matching TRBD1. The CDR3 spans 17 residues. From germline, CDR1 is DFQATT and CDR2 SNEGSKA (reference sequence). V shed 6 bases and J 2 bases; nucleotides not matched to a gene: 14. This chain's CDR3 is CSAAGTGRLHRNQPQHF. The CDR3 DNA is TGCAGTGCCGCCGGGACAGGGAGACTTCACCGCAATCAGCCCCAGCATTTT.

The V gene is TRBV11-2, the J gene TRBJ2-2; 9 bases align to TRBD1. The CDR3 loop spans 15 amino acids. Germline V gene sequence: CDR1 SGHAT, CDR2 FQNNGV. The J segment lost 6 bases and the V segment lost 6 bases, leaving 8 bases of the junction unmatched. CDR3 region: CASRGTGGQAGELFF. The CDR3 coding sequence is TGTGCCAGCAGGGGCACAGGGGGCCAAGCCGGGGAGCTGTTTTTT. Full variable domain (remainder filled in from reference TRBV11-2 and TRBJ2-2): EAGVAQSPRYKIIEKRQSVAFWCNPISGHATLYWYQQILGQGPKLLIQFQNNGVVDDSQLPKDRFSAERLKGVDSTLKIQPAKLEDSAVYLCASRGTGGQAGELFFGEGSRLTVL.

The CDR3 loop reads CASSPDRSEGNTIYF. The CDR3 bases are TGCGCCAGCAGCCCCGACAGGTCGGAAGGAAACACCATATATTTT. The chain recombines TRBV4-3 with TRBJ1-3; maybe TRBD1 (6 bases). The CDR3 consists of 15 residues. Germline CDR1 reads LGHNA; CDR2 reads YSLEER. The V end lost 4 bases, the J end lost 4 bases, and 14 bases lay between the germline ends.

The V gene is TRBV6-1, the J gene TRBJ2-7, with 12 positions matching TRBD2. With 6 bases clipped from V and 4 bases from J, the junction kept 7 bases outside the gene matches. Germline CDR1 reads MNHNS; CDR2 reads SASEGT. The CDR3 consists of 15 residues. The CDR3 reads CASSEPTSGRYEQYF. The CDR3 coding sequence is TGTGCCAGCAGCGAACCAACTAGCGGGAGGTACGAGCAGTACTTC.

The rearrangement uses TRBV6-5 and TRBJ1-5; D is uncertain. This CDR3 region has 15 residues. With 6 bases removed from V and 2 bases from J, the gap between germline ends came to 14 bases. Germline V gives CDR1 MNHEY, CDR2 SVGAGI. Here the CDR3 DNA reads TGTGCCAGCAGGTACGAGGGAATCGGCAATCAGCCCCAGCATTTT. It yields the protein CASRYEGIGNQPQHF.

With respect to this clonotype: Possible read error: a much larger clone is one base away. The V call is TRBV19, the J call TRBJ2-1; TRBD2 matches at 11 bases. The CDR3 sequence is 15 residues long. CDR1 is LNHDA and CDR2 is SQIVND in the germline V gene (reference sequence). Losses at the gene ends were 5 bases for V and 7 bases for J; bases not matched to a gene: 7. The CDR3 loop reads CASSPSRLAGNEQFF. The CDR3, as DNA: TGTGCCAGTAGTCCCTCCCGACTAGCGGGGAATGAGCAGTTCTTC.

This sequence joins TRBV15 and TRBJ2-7; 7 bases are shared with TRBD1. Germline lookup yields CDR1 LNHNV and CDR2 YYDKDF (reference sequence). Trimming cost V 5 bases and J 2 bases; bases outside gene matches: 6. The CDR3 contains 14 residues. This chain's CDR3 is CATSGRQGTYEQYF. As DNA, the CDR3 is TGTGCCACCAGCGGAAGACAGGGAACCTACGAGCAGTACTTC.

This clonotype was found once. The chain couples TRBV19 to TRBJ1-1; D uncertain. Looked up from germline, CDR1 is LNHDA and CDR2 is SQIVND (reference sequence). V was pared by 7 bases and J by 6 bases, with 9 bases between. CDR3 length: 11 amino acids. The CDR3: CASTLGPEAFF. For the CDR3, the DNA is TGTGCCAGTACCCTCGGACCTGAAGCTTTCTTT. Combining the CDR3 with reference TRBV19 and TRBJ1-1 gives the whole variable domain DGGITQSPKYLFRKEGQNVTLSCEQNLNHDAMYWYRQDPGQGLRLIYYSQIVNDFQKGDIAEGYSVSREKKESFPLTVTSAQKNPTAFYLCASTLGPEAFFGQGTRLTVV.

The V gene is TRBV7-8, the J gene TRBJ1-6; D unresolved. The CDR3 length is 17 residues. V dropped 2 bases and J dropped 0 bases, with 11 bases sitting between them. Germline assignment: CDR1 SGHVS and CDR2 FQNEAQ. The CDR3: CASSLLLVSSYNSPLHF. Here the CDR3 DNA reads TGTGCCAGCAGCTTATTGCTGGTGAGCTCCTATAATTCACCCCTCCACTTT.

This chain connects TRBV7-8 to TRBJ2-5; D ambiguous. This CDR3 is built from 14 residues. Germline CDR1 SGHVS, CDR2 FQNEAQ. The V gene lost 8 bases and the J gene lost 3 bases, with 16 bases spanning the gap. CDR3 coding DNA: TGTGCCAGCCGCCCGGGTTTTCGGAAAGAGACCCAGTACTTC. It yields the protein CASRPGFRKETQYF.